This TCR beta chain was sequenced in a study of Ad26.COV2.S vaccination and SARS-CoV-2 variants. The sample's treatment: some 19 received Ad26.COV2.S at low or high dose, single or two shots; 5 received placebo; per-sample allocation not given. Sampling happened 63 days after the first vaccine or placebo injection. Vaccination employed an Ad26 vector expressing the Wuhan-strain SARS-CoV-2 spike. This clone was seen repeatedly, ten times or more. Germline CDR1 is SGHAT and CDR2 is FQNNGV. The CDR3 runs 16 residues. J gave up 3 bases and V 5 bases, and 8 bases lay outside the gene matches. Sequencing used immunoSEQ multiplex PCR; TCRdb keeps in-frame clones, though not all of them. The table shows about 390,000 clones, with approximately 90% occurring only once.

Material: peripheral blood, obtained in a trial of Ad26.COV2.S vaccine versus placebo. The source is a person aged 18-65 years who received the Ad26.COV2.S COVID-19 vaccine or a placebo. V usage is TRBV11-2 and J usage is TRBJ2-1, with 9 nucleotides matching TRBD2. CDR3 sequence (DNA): TGTGCCAGCAGCGCTACCGGGACTAGCTACTACAATGAGCAGTTCTTC. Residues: CASSATGTSYYNEQFF. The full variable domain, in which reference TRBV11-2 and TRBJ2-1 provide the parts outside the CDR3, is EAGVAQSPRYKIIEKRQSVAFWCNPISGHATLYWYQQILGQGPKLLIQFQNNGVVDDSQLPKDRFSAERLKGVDSTLKIQPAKLEDSAVYLCASSATGTSYYNEQFFGPGTRLTVL.